This T cell receptor (beta chain) stems from a study of T-cell reconstitution after alpha-beta-depleted transplantation in children. The study, taken as a whole, reports: Newly generated T cells supplied most T-cell counts and diversity one year post-transplant. Some patients owed their high day-60 TCRbeta diversity to surviving recipient T cells and thymic progenitors. It was reported that alpha-beta T cells came from several hundred expanded graft clones (about two months after transplant).

This clonotype was detected only a few times. The antigen is undetermined. The CDR3 is 12 amino acids. Germline CDR1 reads DFQATT; CDR2 reads SNEGSKA (reference sequence). J was trimmed by 3 bases and V by 6 bases; bases with no gene match: 5. Preparation of the TCRbeta library used unique molecular identifiers. TCRdb fed the PCR reads into MiXCR, producing one record per CDR3 protein. This table has almost 250,000 distinct CDR3 sequences, roughly 23% appearing once. The source material was PBMCs, sampled before TCRalphabeta/CD19-depleted stem cell transplant. This clonotype originated in a girl aged 2-15 years with Fanconi anemia, due to receive a stem cell transplant. The V call is TRBV20-1, the J call TRBJ2-7, with 7 bases fitting TRBD2. CDR3 sequence reads: CSAWEGSYEQYF. Written as DNA, the CDR3 is TGCAGTGCGTGGGAGGGTAGCTACGAGCAGTACTTC.